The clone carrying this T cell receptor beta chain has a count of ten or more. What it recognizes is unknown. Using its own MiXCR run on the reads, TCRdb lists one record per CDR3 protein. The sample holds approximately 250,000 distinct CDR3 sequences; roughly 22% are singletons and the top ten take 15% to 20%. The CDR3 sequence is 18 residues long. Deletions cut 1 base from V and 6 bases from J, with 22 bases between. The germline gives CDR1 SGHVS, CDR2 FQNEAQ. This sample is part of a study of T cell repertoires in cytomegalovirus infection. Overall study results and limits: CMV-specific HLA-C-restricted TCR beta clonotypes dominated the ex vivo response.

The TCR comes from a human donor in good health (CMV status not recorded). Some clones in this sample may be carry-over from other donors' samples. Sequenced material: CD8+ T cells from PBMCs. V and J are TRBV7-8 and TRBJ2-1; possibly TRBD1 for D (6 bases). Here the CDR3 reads CASSLDRGVRGEGNEQFF. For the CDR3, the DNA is TGTGCCAGCAGCTTAGACCGGGGAGTCAGGGGAGAGGGCAATGAGCAGTTCTTC.